The 27 T cell receptor beta chains listed next were all sequenced from one sample in a study of cytomegalovirus exposure and HLA in healthy donors. PCR employed 60 Vbeta and 13 Jbeta primers. Method: immunoSEQ multiplex PCR; TCRdb's copy keeps in-frame clones and lacks some. The sample includes just over 150,000 clones, about three quarters of them seen just once. The material sequenced was PBMCs. The receptors were sampled from a woman in her thirties or forties in good health and CMV-seronegative.

In its sample, this clone was seen a few times. CDR3 bases: TGTGCCAGCAGTAACGGACGGGACTACTACGAGCAGTACTTC. It codes for CASSNGRDYYEQYF. The chain joins TRBV6-5 to TRBJ2-7; the match to TRBD2 covers 7 bases. After removal of 5 bases from V and 3 bases from J, the junction contained 7 bases not matched to a gene. CDR3 length: 14 residues. In germline, CDR1 is MNHEY, CDR2 SVGAGI.

The V and J genes are TRBV25-1 and TRBJ2-7; tentative D call: TRBD1 (5 bases). The V end was cut by 4 bases, the J end by 6 bases, with 13 bases between. The length of the CDR3 is 13 residues. The germline V gene encodes CDR1 MGHDK and CDR2 SYGVNS. CDR3 DNA sequence: TGTGCCAGCAGTGTGGGGCACATAACCGAGCAGTACTTC. It yields the protein CASSVGHITEQYF.

The rearrangement uses TRBV7-9 and TRBJ1-2, with D possibly being TRBD1 (6 bases). The germline V gene encodes CDR1 SEHNR and CDR2 FQNEAQ (reference sequence). The CDR3 totals 14 residues. The germline V and J ends were trimmed by 4 bases and 1 base, with 10 bases remaining between them. Written as DNA, the CDR3 is TGTGCCAGCAGCTCCCACAGGGTTAACTATGGCTACACCTTC. It specifies CASSSHRVNYGYTF. Filled out from reference TRBV7-9 and TRBJ1-2, the complete variable domain reads DTGVSQNPRHKITKRGQNVTFRCDPISEHNRLYWYRQTLGQGPEFLTYFQNEAQLEKSRLLSDRFSAERPKGSFSTLEIQRTEQGDSAMYLCASSSHRVNYGYTFGSGTRLTVV.

The chain combines TRBV7-9 with TRBJ2-7; TRBD1 aligns across 7 bases. CDR1 SEHNR and CDR2 FQNEAQ come from the germline V gene (reference sequence). V lost 4 bases, J lost 2 bases, and 14 bases stayed unmatched. This CDR3 region has 17 residues. The CDR3 spells CASSSISSRDSPYEQYF. The CDR3 DNA reads TGTGCCAGCAGCTCCATTTCCAGCCGGGACAGCCCCTACGAGCAGTACTTC.

The genes are TRBV10-3 and TRBJ2-3; tentative D call: TRBD1 (6 bases). This CDR3 contains 14 residues. Germline loops: CDR1 ENHRY, CDR2 SYGVKD. Trimming took off 3 bases at V and 4 bases at J, with 11 bases between the two ends. For the CDR3, the DNA is TGTGCCATCAGTGAAGGTGGGGGCCCAGATACGCAGTATTTT. Amino acid sequence: CAISEGGGPDTQYF.

The V gene is TRBV19, the J gene TRBJ1-4; the D gene is possibly TRBD1 (5 bases). Germline CDR1 reads LNHDA; CDR2 reads SQIVND (reference sequence). The CDR3 totals 12 residues. Trimming left V 10 bases short and J 4 bases short, with 10 bases between. The CDR3 DNA reads as TGTGCCACTGGACACCTTAATGAAAAACTGTTTTTT. Translation: CATGHLNEKLFF.

The chain has TRBV5-6 and TRBJ2-1, with 7 nucleotides matching TRBD1. This CDR3 contains 15 residues. V lost 3 bases to trimming and J lost 5 bases; unmatched junction nucleotides: 8. Germline V gives CDR1 SGHDT, CDR2 YYEEEE. CDR3 in amino acids: CASSWGQRNNNEQFF. The CDR3 nucleotides are TGTGCCAGCAGCTGGGGACAGCGTAACAACAATGAGCAGTTCTTC. Drawing the rest from reference TRBV5-6 and TRBJ2-1, the complete variable domain is DAGVTQSPTHLIKTRGQQVTLRCSPKSGHDTVSWYQQALGQGPQFIFQYYEEEERQRGNFPDRFSGHQFPNYSSELNVNALLLGDSALYLCASSWGQRNNNEQFFGPGTRLTVL.

This chain joins TRBV2 and TRBJ2-5; TRBD2 matches at 9 bases. CDR1 SNHLY and CDR2 FYNNEI come from the germline V gene. V shed 6 bases and J 2 bases; nucleotides not matched to a gene: 7. This CDR3 region has 15 residues. The CDR3 coding sequence is TGTGCCAGCAGGTTAGCGGGGGATATGCAAGAGACCCAGTACTTC. Its translation is CASRLAGDMQETQYF.

This chain uses TRBV5-6 with TRBJ2-6, with 7 bases identical to TRBD1. The ends lost 3 bases at V and 0 bases at J; junction bases unmatched: 6. CDR1 SGHDT and CDR2 YYEEEE come from the germline V gene. This CDR3 contains 17 residues. The CDR3 loop reads CASSSGGRYSGANVLTF. The CDR3, as DNA: TGTGCCAGCAGCTCAGGGGGTCGCTACTCTGGGGCCAACGTCCTGACTTTC.

The J gene is TRBJ2-1, the V gene TRBV7-9; D is unresolved. CDR1 is SEHNR and CDR2 is FQNEAQ in the germline V gene (reference sequence). V lost 1 base, J lost 6 bases, and 7 bases lay in between. The CDR3 is 13 residues long. The CDR3 DNA is TGTGCCAGCAGCTTAGGAACACCCAATGAGCAGTTCTTC. It encodes CASSLGTPNEQFF. Filled out from reference TRBV7-9 and TRBJ2-1, the complete variable domain reads DTGVSQNPRHKITKRGQNVTFRCDPISEHNRLYWYRQTLGQGPEFLTYFQNEAQLEKSRLLSDRFSAERPKGSFSTLEIQRTEQGDSAMYLCASSLGTPNEQFFGPGTRLTVL.

This chain connects TRBV7-9 to TRBJ1-4, with a tentative D call TRBD1 (6 bases). The CDR3 totals 12 residues. CDR1 is SEHNR and CDR2 is FQNEAQ in the germline V gene (reference sequence). V lost 4 bases, J lost 12 bases, and 12 bases lay in between. The CDR3, as DNA: TGTGCCAGCAGCTCCTCGTGGGGGCAACTGTTTTTT. It yields the protein CASSSSWGQLFF.

The chain couples TRBV7-2 to TRBJ2-7; possibly TRBD2 for D (6 bases). With 5 bases removed from V and 7 bases from J, the gap between germline ends came to 12 bases. The CDR3 has 12 amino acids. The V gene's germline CDR1 is SGHTA and CDR2 FQGNSA. CDR3 DNA sequence: TGTGCCAGCAGCCCAGGGCGGGGTGAGCAGTACTTC. Translated: CASSPGRGEQYF.

J is TRBJ1-6 and V is TRBV18, with D possibly being TRBD1 (6 bases). Trimming pared 3 bases from V and 9 bases from J, leaving 12 bases between. Germline CDR1 KGHSH, CDR2 LQKENI. The CDR3 contains 14 residues. In nucleotides, the CDR3 is TGTGCCAGCTCACCCGAACAGGGTTCTTCACCCCTCCACTTT. It yields the protein CASSPEQGSSPLHF.

The V call is TRBV6-6, the J call TRBJ1-1; D is possibly TRBD1 (5 bases). Between the trimmed V and J ends, which lost 7 bases and 5 bases, there was a span of 17 bases. The CDR3 consists of 14 residues. Germline V lookup: CDR1 MNHNY, CDR2 SVGAGI (reference sequence). The CDR3 protein is CASIMEGWGTEAFF. The CDR3 DNA reads TGTGCCAGCATCATGGAGGGGTGGGGGACTGAAGCTTTCTTT.

The chain joins TRBV19 to TRBJ1-2; D is possibly TRBD1 (5 bases). V was trimmed by 2 bases and J by 6 bases, leaving 10 bases between them. The CDR3 has 13 residues. Germline V gives CDR1 LNHDA, CDR2 SQIVND (reference sequence). This chain's CDR3 is CASSIQGGDGYTF. The CDR3 DNA follows: TGTGCCAGTAGTATACAGGGCGGTGATGGCTACACCTTC.

The chain couples TRBV28 to TRBJ1-2, with TRBD1 identical over 9 bases. Losses at the gene ends were 4 bases for V and 4 bases for J; bases not matched to a gene: 10. Per germline, CDR1 MDHEN and CDR2 SYDVKM. CDR3 length equals 16 residues. The CDR3 here is CASSSETGGQIYGYTF. The DNA for the CDR3 is TGTGCCAGCAGTTCTGAGACAGGGGGACAAATCTATGGCTACACCTTC.

The CDR3: CASRHRTSGEETQYF. The CDR3 region has the DNA TGTGCCAGCCGCCACCGGACTAGCGGGGAAGAGACCCAGTACTTC. This chain joins TRBV6-5 and TRBJ2-5; 12 bases agree with TRBD2. The CDR3 loop spans 15 amino acids. Per germline, CDR1 MNHEY and CDR2 SVGAGI. The V and J ends lost 8 bases and 3 bases, in that order; junction bases with no gene match: 7.

The V and J genes are TRBV10-3 and TRBJ2-5, with D maybe TRBD1 (6 bases). The CDR3 has 15 amino acids. Trimming took 4 bases from V and 2 from J, leaving 14 bases between them. In germline, CDR1 is ENHRY, CDR2 SYGVKD. CDR3 DNA: TGTGCCATCAGTGGAATGACAGGCTTACAAGAGACCCAGTACTTC. Protein product: CAISGMTGLQETQYF.

The rearrangement uses TRBV18 and TRBJ1-2, with a possible D match to TRBD1 (6 bases). The CDR3 has 13 residues. Deletions cut 6 bases from V and 6 bases from J, with 14 bases between. Per germline, CDR1 KGHSH and CDR2 LQKENI. The CDR3 DNA reads TGTGCCAGCTCCACCAGTGAGGGGGATGGCTACACCTTC. Protein product: CASSTSEGDGYTF.

Only a few counts were recorded for this clone. Written as DNA, the CDR3 is TGTGCCAGCAGCTTTCTAGCGGGGGGGTCGCATGAGCAGTTCTTC. Its translation is CASSFLAGGSHEQFF. The gene calls are TRBV7-9 and TRBJ2-1, with TRBD2 matching 12 bases. CDR1 is SEHNR, CDR2 FQNEAQ, per germline (reference sequence). Germline trimming cut 3 bases from V and 8 bases from J; bases unmatched to any gene: 5. This CDR3 comprises 15 residues.

The chain links TRBV6-5 to TRBJ2-7; TRBD1 aligns across 8 bases. Germline CDR1 reads MNHEY; CDR2 reads SVGAGI. There are 15 residues in the CDR3. The junction had 11 bases not matched to a gene; V was cut back by 6 bases and J by 4 bases. The CDR3 nucleotides are TGTGCCAGCAGGCCAGACAGGGGCCGACCTTACGAGCAGTACTTC. Translation: CASRPDRGRPYEQYF.

This clone appeared once. The rearrangement links TRBV29-1 to TRBJ2-7; tentative D call: TRBD2 (6 bases). CDR1 is SQVTM and CDR2 is ANQGSEA in the germline V gene. The CDR3 spans 13 residues. Trimming pared 4 bases from V and 0 bases from J, leaving 10 bases between. The CDR3 sequence is CSVAGTLSYEQYF. The CDR3 DNA sequence: TGCAGCGTTGCTGGGACTCTCTCCTACGAGCAGTACTTC.

The chain recombines TRBV4-1 with TRBJ2-7, with D hard to call. V shed 1 base and J shed 3 bases, with 7 bases lying between them. Germline assignment: CDR1 MGHRA and CDR2 YSYEKL. This CDR3 is built from 13 residues. CDR3 loop: CASSQAPGYEQYF. The CDR3 bases are TGCGCCAGCAGCCAAGCTCCGGGCTACGAGCAGTACTTC.

The genes are TRBV29-1 and TRBJ1-1; a weak D match, TRBD1 (5 bases). The CDR3 has 12 residues. Germline V gene data show CDR1 as SQVTM and CDR2 as ANQGSEA. V was trimmed by 4 bases and J by 0 bases, leaving 6 bases between them. The CDR3 DNA reads as TGCAGCGTTGTAGGGGTGAACACTGAAGCTTTCTTT. Translation: CSVVGVNTEAFF.

The V and J genes are TRBV10-2 and TRBJ1-5, with 7 bases that match TRBD1. Germline trimming cut 8 bases from V and 3 bases from J; bases unmatched to any gene: 7. Germline V CDR1 and CDR2: WSHSY, SAAADI. This CDR3 is built from 14 residues. The DNA of the CDR3 is TGCGCCAGCGGACCGACAGGGATCAATCAGCCCCAGCATTTT. Its protein product is CASGPTGINQPQHF.

The chain uses TRBV28 and TRBJ1-4; D is possibly TRBD1 (6 bases). V was shortened by 5 bases and J by 13 bases, with 17 bases between the two germline ends. Germline V gives CDR1 MDHEN, CDR2 SYDVKM. This CDR3 comprises 13 residues. CDR3 nucleotide sequence: TGTGCCAGCAGTAAAACAGGGCAGAGGAGACTGTTTTTT. Translation: CASSKTGQRRLFF.

V gene TRBV19 combines with J gene TRBJ1-2, with 7 nucleotides matching TRBD1. There are 18 residues in the CDR3. Germline CDR1 reads LNHDA; CDR2 reads SQIVND (reference sequence). With V trimmed by 0 bases and J by 3 bases, 13 bases remained unmatched. This chain's CDR3 is CASSIDLRTGRAHYGYTF. The CDR3 DNA follows: TGTGCCAGTAGTATAGATCTCAGGACAGGCCGGGCCCACTATGGCTACACCTTC.